This paragraph reports one TCR beta chain. Its antigen is still unknown. The germline CDR1 and CDR2 sequences are SGHTA and FQGNSA. V was trimmed by 0 bases and J by 1 base, leaving 11 bases between them. This CDR3 comprises 16 residues. The data were obtained in a study of response to subunit inactivated influenza vaccine. Study-level results: A suggestion made by the authors is that each seasonal influenza vaccination recruits few new T cells.

TCRdb redid the calling of the RT-PCR reads with MiXCR, one entry per CDR3 protein. Among about 800,000 distinct CDR3 sequences listed, around 20% were seen once. The receptor was isolated from a man aged 45-65 years who received an inactivated influenza vaccine. Specimen: PBMCs from blood, collected roughly 5 days after vaccination. This chain links TRBV7-2 with TRBJ2-3; D assignment may be TRBD1 or TRBD2 (5 bases each). CDR3 DNA sequence: TGTGCCAGCAGCTTAGCGCCGGGACCGGGCACAGATACGCAGTATTTT. It encodes CASSLAPGPGTDTQYF.